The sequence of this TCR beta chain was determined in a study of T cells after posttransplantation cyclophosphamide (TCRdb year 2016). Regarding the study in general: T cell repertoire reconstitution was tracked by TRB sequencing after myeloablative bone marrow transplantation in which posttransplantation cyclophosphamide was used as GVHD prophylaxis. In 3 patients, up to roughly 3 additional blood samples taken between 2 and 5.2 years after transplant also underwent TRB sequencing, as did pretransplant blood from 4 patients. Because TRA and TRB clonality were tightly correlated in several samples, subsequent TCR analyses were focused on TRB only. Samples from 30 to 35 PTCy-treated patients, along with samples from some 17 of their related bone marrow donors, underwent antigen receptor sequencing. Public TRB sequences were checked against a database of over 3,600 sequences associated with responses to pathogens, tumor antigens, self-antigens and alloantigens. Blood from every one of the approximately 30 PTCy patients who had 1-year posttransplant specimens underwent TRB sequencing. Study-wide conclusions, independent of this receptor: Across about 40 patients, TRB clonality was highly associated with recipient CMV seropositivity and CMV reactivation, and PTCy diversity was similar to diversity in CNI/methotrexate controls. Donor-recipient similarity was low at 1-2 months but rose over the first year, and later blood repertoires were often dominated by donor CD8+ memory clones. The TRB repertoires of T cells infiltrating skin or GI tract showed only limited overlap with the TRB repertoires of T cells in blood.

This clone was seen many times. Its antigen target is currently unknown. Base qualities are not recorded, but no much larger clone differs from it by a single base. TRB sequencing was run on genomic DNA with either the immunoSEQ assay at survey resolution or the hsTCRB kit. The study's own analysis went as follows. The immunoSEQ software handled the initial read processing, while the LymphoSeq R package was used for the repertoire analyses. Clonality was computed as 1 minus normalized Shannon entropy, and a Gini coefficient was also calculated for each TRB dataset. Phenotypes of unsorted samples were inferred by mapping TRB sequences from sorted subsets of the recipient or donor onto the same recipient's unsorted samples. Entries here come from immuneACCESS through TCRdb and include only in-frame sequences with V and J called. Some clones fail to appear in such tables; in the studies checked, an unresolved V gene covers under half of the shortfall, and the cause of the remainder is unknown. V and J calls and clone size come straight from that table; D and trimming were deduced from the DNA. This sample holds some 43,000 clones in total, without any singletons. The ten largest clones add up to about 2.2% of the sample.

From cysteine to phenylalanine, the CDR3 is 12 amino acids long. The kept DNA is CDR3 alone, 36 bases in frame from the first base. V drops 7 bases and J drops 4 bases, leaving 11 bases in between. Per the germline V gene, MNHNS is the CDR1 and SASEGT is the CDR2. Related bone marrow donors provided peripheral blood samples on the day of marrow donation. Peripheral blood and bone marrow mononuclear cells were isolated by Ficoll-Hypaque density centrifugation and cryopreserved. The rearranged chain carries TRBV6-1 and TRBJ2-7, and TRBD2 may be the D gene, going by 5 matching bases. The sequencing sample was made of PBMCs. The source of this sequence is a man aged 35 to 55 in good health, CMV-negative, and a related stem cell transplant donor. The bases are TGTGCCAGCACCTTCGGGGATTACGAGCAGTACTTC. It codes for CASTFGDYEQYF.